The sequence of this T cell receptor (beta chain) was determined in a study of CD8 T cells in ankylosing spondylitis. This clonotype was seen at least ten times. Preparation of TCR beta libraries was done by quantitative 5'-RACE with molecular barcodes. One entry per CDR3 protein, called by TCRdb with MiXCR from the 5' RACE reads. The sample includes about 210,000 distinct CDR3 sequences, over 7% of them seen just once. The CDR3 consists of 12 residues. Trimming removed 3 bases from V and 0 bases from J, with 0 bases in between. The germline V gene encodes CDR1 SGDLS and CDR2 YYNGEE. The chain carries TRBV9 and TRBJ2-2, with D unclear. Sequencing used blood, either unsorted or a sorted T cell fraction (not recorded which). This receptor was taken from a female donor with ankylosing spondylitis or in good health (not recorded which). The CDR3 DNA reads as TGTGCCAGCAGCGCGAACACCGGGGAGCTGTTTTTT. Amino acids: CASSANTGELFF. Variable domain in full (rest from reference TRBV9 and TRBJ2-2): DSGVTQTPKHLITATGQRVTLRCSPRSGDLSVYWYQQSLDQGLQFLIQYYNGEERAKGNILERFSAQQFPDLHSELNLSSLELGDSALYFCASSANTGELFFGEGSRLTVL.